This record covers a single T cell receptor (beta chain). This specimen comes from a study of OX40 agonist ivuxolimab in advanced cancers. V was cut by 1 base and J by 5 bases, with 14 bases left in between. This CDR3 has 15 residues. CDR1 SGHVS and CDR2 FQNEAQ come from the germline V gene. TCRdb's copy holds only in-frame clones and misses some; the assay was immunoSEQ multiplex PCR. The repertoire holds some 62,000 clones, with 60% to 85% as singletons. The rearrangement uses TRBV7-8 and TRBJ1-1; no firm D call. The origin of this receptor is an adult with an advanced solid tumor such as melanoma, head and neck, liver or kidney cancer. Sequences were derived from CD4+ or CD8+ T cells sorted from blood, sampled in a trial of the OX40 agonist ivuxolimab. CDR3 bases: TGTGCCAGCAGCTTAGGTAGGGTACGATGGACTGAAGCTTTCTTT. Protein: CASSLGRVRWTEAFF.